The present T cell receptor (beta chain) was sequenced within a study of cytomegalovirus exposure and HLA in healthy donors (dated by TCRdb to the late 2010s). Regarding the research as a whole: An earlier analysis of 587 of the donors reported approximately 260 Gb of sequence data and roughly 120 million unique TCR beta sequences obtained from 150 million to 200 million T cells. Every discovery cohort repertoire had been produced on one sequencing platform. The later analysis used no new phenotypic data to find candidate immune exposures, relying instead on TCR beta sequences and their occurrence across donors. A later genetic analysis used genome-wide SNP genotypes for about three fifths of the 666 donors, treating that subset as a discovery cohort. To predict cytomegalovirus infection status, the study brought together high-throughput TCR immunosequencing, statistical association of individual TCRs with disease status, and machine learning. The number of typed donors differed by locus: about 629-630 for A, B, C, DRB1 and DQB1; 500 to 550 for DQA1; around 610 for DPA1; and 400 to 480 for DPB1. An earlier analysis of roughly 600 of the donors used high-throughput TCR beta sequencing to judge whether each TCR beta V gene segment behaved as functional or pseudogenic. Alongside the repertoire data, information on donor age, sex, ethnicity and CMV serostatus was compiled. Besides the first cohort of approximately 710 subjects, a separate validation cohort made up of over 100 different subjects was used. HLA typing covered class I and class II loci at four-digit resolution. Because of strong linkage in the cohort, roughly five DR-DQ haplotypes were treated as single units for association and clustering. Using immunosequencing, the study profiled T cell repertoires from fewer than 700 subjects and related those repertoires to cytomegalovirus serostatus. Across 398 genotyped donors of the cohort, an average of about 250,000 unique TCR beta nucleotide sequences per donor were sequenced, and 15% to 20% of those sequences were non-productive. The genetic ancestry cluster associated with self-reported Caucasian donors included approximately 85% of the roughly 400 genotyped donors. The study aimed to test whether cataloging public T cell receptors could reveal signatures of past pathogen exposure. A later analysis re-analyzed previously published TCR beta repertoires from 500 to 700 donors and added high-resolution HLA genotyping to study TCR occurrence patterns. About 280 gigabases of sequencing data and around 88 million unique TCR sequences made up an early release that covered 640 HLA-typed donors.

Note on this clone: Its antigen is not yet known. No much larger clone exists at a distance of one base, and base qualities are not known.

Receptor libraries were prepared by the immunoSEQ multiplex PCR assay. For the multiplex PCR, a mixture combining 60 forward primers for TCR Vbeta segments and 13 reverse primers for TCR Jbeta segments was used. The CDR3 region of rearranged TCR beta genes was amplified from genomic DNA with a multiplex PCR assay. On the Illumina HiSeq System, the amplified TCR beta libraries were sequenced as 87-base-pair reads. The paper's processing steps were these. Across the 670 or so repertoires, a later analysis counted tens of millions of unique TCR beta chains, some 11 million of which were shared by at least two donors. Raw reads were error-corrected and collapsed into unique sequences with a nearest-neighbor algorithm that merged closely related sequences to remove PCR and sequencing errors. Alignment of CDR3 sequences to IMGT reference sequences was used to assign V, D and J gene segments. For a sequence to be retained, a match of at least six nucleotides to both a V gene segment and a J gene segment was required. A rearrangement was called productive if the CDR3 had no stop codons and remained in frame with V and J, and every other rearrangement was called non-productive. CDR3 was defined by IMGT convention, running from the second conserved V-encoded cysteine to the conserved J-encoded phenylalanine. The earlier analysis of 500 to 650 of the donors excluded any sequence lacking an unambiguous match to a single V gene segment. An earlier analysis of 587 of the donors classified V segments as functional when productive rearrangements were above 56.7% and as segregating when the standard deviation between donors was above 5%. A statistical classification framework was built for diagnosing cytomegalovirus status from the catalog of TCR beta chain sequences. In a later analysis, TCR nucleotide sequences were compared against IMGT/GENE-DB human TR gene sequences so that V and J genes could be assigned. The TCRdist pipeline was used in a later analysis to assign CDR3 sequences and most-parsimonious VDJ recombination scenarios. In a later analysis, every TCR beta chain was defined by the combination of its CDR3 amino acid sequence and its V-gene family, and reads without a unique V-gene family were dropped. As a way to deal with suspected cross-contamination and a sequencing artifact, a later analysis dropped 450 to 600 nucleotide sequences that were highly shared and had low generation probability. For each public chain, a later analysis derived a clonal expansion index from normalized ranks of inferred template counts within each repertoire. In a later analysis, generation probabilities were computed using a VDJ recombination model fitted to out-of-frame rearrangements, and the results were checked against IGoR. Hypergeometric tests were used in a later analysis to score TCR-TCR, TCR-HLA and TCR-CMV co-occurrence, with a repertoire-size bias correction applied to the TCR pairs. False discovery rates were estimated in a later analysis by permuting HLA or CMV assignments 20 times. In a later analysis, co-occurring TCRs were grouped using DBSCAN, with TCRdist sequence similarity added in when clustering inside HLA-allele-positive subsets. Repertoires with fewer than 30,000 or more than 120,000 public chains, plus five repertoires with anomalous nucleotide sharing, were excluded from co-occurrence clustering. Drawn from immuneACCESS, this table holds only the in-frame rearrangements with V and J called that TCRdb kept. Clones are partly lost; checked studies trace under half to an unresolved V gene and leave the rest unexplained. V, J and clone size reflect that table, while D and trimming were determined from the DNA. Present in this sample are about 120,000 clones, approximately 81% of which were seen just once. The ten largest clonotypes hold 6% to 8% of the sample.

General study outcomes and caveats: A cluster of highly shared sequence variants was judged likely to be a technical artifact of the sequencing pipeline. Compared with the roughly 600-donor mean, donors in an Asian-associated ancestry cluster had fewer N-insertions in productive TCRs, according to a later genetic analysis. Over 15 rarely observed V segments, including chromosome 9 orphons, were excluded from the earlier analysis of approximately 500 of the donors because counts were too low. In a later analysis, several top co-occurrence clusters were reported to appear linked to parvovirus B19, influenza, CMV and Epstein-Barr virus. A further reported finding was that TCR beta sequences accurately predicted the HLA-A and HLA-B alleles for most subjects in the first cohort. Linkage disequilibrium might explain the correlated functional status among segregating V segments, but an unknown experimental factor could not be excluded. It was suggested by the authors that the approach could potentially be generalized to other disease states and immunological phenotypes. Sequencing depth was assumed to be roughly uniform across donors in the presence/absence analyses, though that assumption may not hold. According to a later analysis, most CMV-associated TCR beta chains appeared to be HLA-restricted, and the HLA associations seemed to be driven largely by CMV exposure. In a later analysis, HLA-associated TCR beta chains showed more clonal expansion and lower generation probabilities than non-associated chains that were equally common. A later analysis found that TCR association rates varied across HLA loci, with DRB1 alleles showing the most associated TCRs and HLA-C alleles the fewest. In the study, about 150 TCR beta chains were listed as associated with cytomegalovirus. In both the original and validation cohorts, the classifier was reported to diagnose cytomegalovirus status with high specificity and sensitivity. In an earlier analysis of 500 to 650 of the donors, most TCR beta V segments appeared in productive rearrangements about 87% or about 30% of the time, broadly matching IMGT annotations. Most TCR sequences were observed very rarely across donors, whereas some public TCRs were present in many individuals. When HLA alleles, especially DR and DQ, strongly co-occurred, attributing TCR associations to individual alleles was difficult. In a later analysis, 15,000 to 20,000 TCR beta sequences were associated with specific HLA alleles at a false discovery rate of 0.05. In a later genetic analysis, a missense DCLRE1C variant was associated with V-gene and J-gene trimming of TCR beta chains, and the association was replicated in an independent cohort. In vitro tests confirmed that a few of the cytomegalovirus-associated TCR beta chains recognize cytomegalovirus antigens. HLA typing was unavailable for some donors at each locus, so association tests used only the typed subset. Only TCR beta chains were sequenced in this cohort, and the absence of alpha or paired-chain data limited detectable features. For the cohort, immune exposure information was limited to CMV serostatus.

The cohort consisted of more than 650 healthy bone marrow donors. All cohort members were sampled while nominally healthy, although unrecorded immune exposures were likely present. The donor was CMV seronegative and was included in the group of about 350 seronegative cohort members. Every donor gave a peripheral blood sample, and the peripheral blood mononuclear cells from that sample were used for TCR beta sequencing. Genomic DNA extraction from the blood cell samples was performed with the Qiagen DNeasy Blood Extraction Kit. The source is a male donor in good health and CMV-seronegative. The material sequenced was PBMCs.

The DNA sequence is given as TGCGCCAGCAGCCAAGATGGAACCGGGACTCTGTACGAGCAGTACTTC. It translates as CASSQDGTGTLYEQYF. This chain joins TRBV4-3 to TRBJ2-5, with TRBD2 as a weak D call on 6 bases. The J call may be incorrect, as the DNA end agrees better with TRBJ2-7. There are 16 amino acids in the CDR3, from cysteine to phenylalanine inclusive. The only DNA kept is the CDR3, 48 bases in frame from the first base. For CDR1 and CDR2, the germline V gene lists LGHNA and YSLEER.